Each of the 14 T cell receptor beta chains below was sequenced from the same sample in a study of T-cell memory formation after mild COVID-19. Via MiXCR, TCRdb re-called the 5' RACE reads, giving one row per CDR3 protein. The sample lists more than 150,000 distinct CDR3 sequences, over 20% occurring once. Sequences were obtained from PBMCs or a T cell subset sorted from them (not recorded which). The receptors shown here come from an adult woman who had mild COVID-19 (a few samples of this study predate the infection). Cell type and time point are not known.

The chain carries TRBV4-1 and TRBJ2-7; TRBD2 is a possible D gene (6 bases). V was cut by 0 bases and J by 3 bases, with 15 bases left in between. Looked up from germline, CDR1 is MGHRA and CDR2 is YSYEKL. CDR3 length: 16 residues. The DNA for the CDR3 is TGCGCCAGCAGCCAAGAGGGACTGTCGGTGGGCTACGAGCAGTACTTC. Protein product: CASSQEGLSVGYEQYF.

The CDR3 DNA reads as TGTGCCAGCAGCCAGTTGACAGGGCACTATAATTCACCCCTCCACTTT. It encodes CASSQLTGHYNSPLHF. V and J are TRBV7-3 and TRBJ1-6; TRBD1 aligns across 7 bases. CDR3 length: 16 residues. Per the germline V gene, CDR1 is SGHTA and CDR2 is FQGTGA. V was pared by 5 bases and J by 3 bases, with 7 bases of the junction left unmatched. Using reference TRBV7-3 and TRBJ1-6 for the parts outside the CDR3, the full variable domain is GAGVSQTPSNKVTEKGKYVELRCDPISGHTALYWYRQSLGQGPEFLIYFQGTGAADDSGLPNDRFFAVRPEGSVSTLKIQRTERGDSAVYLCASSQLTGHYNSPLHFGNGTRLTVT.

This chain uses TRBV27 with TRBJ2-7, with D possibly being TRBD1 (5 bases). Trimming cost V 0 bases and J 3 bases, with 6 bases left between them. Germline assignment: CDR1 MNHEY and CDR2 SMNVEV (reference sequence). This CDR3 contains 13 residues. The CDR3 DNA reads TGTGCCAGCAGTTTATCCCAGGGCTACGAGCAGTACTTC. Amino acid sequence: CASSLSQGYEQYF.

The chain is built from TRBV7-9 and TRBJ1-2; no reliable D call. This CDR3 spans 15 amino acids. V gave up 5 bases and J gave up 0 bases, with 13 bases separating them. Germline CDR1 SEHNR, CDR2 FQNEAQ (reference sequence). This CDR3 reads CASSPGEDANYGYTF. The CDR3, as DNA: TGTGCCAGCAGCCCCGGGGAGGATGCTAACTATGGCTACACCTTC.

The CDR3 DNA reads TGTGCCAGCAGTGACCAGCGGGGGGCATCCTACGAGCAGTACTTC. It codes for CASSDQRGASYEQYF. The rearrangement uses TRBV25-1 and TRBJ2-7; 9 bases are shared with TRBD2. CDR1 and CDR2 from the germline V gene are MGHDK and SYGVNS. V shed 3 bases, J shed 1 base, and the junction held 4 bases outside the gene matches. The CDR3 is 15 amino acids.

This clonotype was found many times. The chain carries TRBV7-9 and TRBJ1-1; TRBD1 matches at 7 bases. This CDR3 comprises 15 residues. The V segment lost 5 bases and the J segment 0 bases; nucleotides outside the gene matches: 6. Per the germline V gene, CDR1 is SEHNR and CDR2 is FQNEAQ (reference sequence). CDR3 nucleotide sequence: TGTGCCAGCAGCGCCTCCGGGACAGTGAACACTGAAGCTTTCTTT. It encodes CASSASGTVNTEAFF.

This clonotype turned up a few times. The chain recombines TRBV30 with TRBJ1-2; the D is unclear. The V gene lost 1 base and the J gene lost 3 bases, with 9 bases spanning the gap. Germline CDR1 is GTSNPN and CDR2 is SVGIG (reference sequence). This CDR3 is built from 13 residues. CDR3 amino acids: CAWSGAHHYGYTF. CDR3 in DNA: TGTGCCTGGAGTGGGGCCCATCACTATGGCTACACCTTC.

The J gene is TRBJ2-5, the V gene TRBV27, with 9 bases lining up with TRBD1. The junction had 8 bases not matched to a gene; V was cut back by 6 bases and J by 0 bases. The CDR3 is made up of 16 amino acids. Per the germline V gene, CDR1 is MNHEY and CDR2 is SMNVEV (reference sequence). The CDR3 region has the DNA TGTGCCAGCAGGCTCGCGGGACAGGGATACCAAGAGACCCAGTACTTC. As protein: CASRLAGQGYQETQYF.

V usage is TRBV12-3 or TRBV12-4 and J usage is TRBJ1-4, with no clear D. The length of the CDR3 is 13 residues. The V end lost 8 bases, the J end lost 0 bases, and 7 bases lay between the germline ends. The CDR3 sequence: CASRESTNEKLFF. The CDR3 DNA is TGTGCCAGCCGGGAGTCAACTAATGAAAAACTGTTTTTT.

This chain links TRBV9 with TRBJ2-7; 8 nucleotides line up with TRBD2. The V gene's germline CDR1 is SGDLS and CDR2 YYNGEE. The ends lost 4 bases at V and 5 bases at J; junction bases unmatched: 20. CDR3 length equals 18 residues. This CDR3 reads CASSPRAGTRGVLHEQYF. The CDR3 DNA is TGTGCCAGCAGCCCCAGAGCCGGGACTAGAGGAGTCCTCCACGAGCAGTACTTC.

This clonotype was counted between two and nine times. The rearrangement links TRBV4-3 to TRBJ2-1; 8 bases are a match to TRBD1. The CDR3 is made up of 14 amino acids. The J segment lost 7 bases and the V segment lost 0 bases, leaving 2 bases of the junction unmatched. CDR1 is LGHNA, CDR2 YSLEER, per germline. The CDR3 loop is CASSQDWTGNEQFF. The CDR3 DNA follows: TGCGCCAGCAGCCAAGATTGGACAGGGAATGAGCAGTTCTTC.

This clonotype was seen more than once but under ten times. V usage is TRBV5-6 and J usage is TRBJ2-7, with 8 bases identical to TRBD1. The V gene's germline CDR1 is SGHDT and CDR2 YYEEEE. V was pared by 4 bases and J by 4 bases, with 10 bases of the junction left unmatched. The CDR3 consists of 15 residues. The CDR3 is CASSHPTGAVYEQYF. DNA for the CDR3: TGTGCCAGCAGCCATCCGACAGGGGCGGTATACGAGCAGTACTTC.

This chain joins TRBV28 and TRBJ1-5; D not certain. Germline lookup yields CDR1 MDHEN and CDR2 SYDVKM. The CDR3 is 14 residues long. V lost 3 bases, J lost 5 bases, and 11 bases lay in between. CDR3 bases: TGTGCCAGCAGTTTTCGGGGTCGTCATCAGCCCCAGCATTTT. Encoded protein: CASSFRGRHQPQHF.

The chain is built from TRBV18 and TRBJ2-3; no reliable D call. The V and J ends lost 6 bases and 6 bases respectively, with 7 bases between them. The CDR3 has 11 amino acids. The germline gives CDR1 KGHSH, CDR2 LQKENI. The CDR3 reads CASSPPDTQYF. In DNA form, the CDR3 reads TGTGCCAGCTCCCCCCCGGATACGCAGTATTTT.